The rows below give T cell receptor beta chains drawn from one sample of a study of immune evolution from preneoplasia to lung adenocarcinoma. The repertoire was sequenced with immunoSEQ multiplex PCR; TCRdb's copy has only in-frame clones and lacks some. The data contain a few thousand clones, roughly 77% of them seen just once; the ten biggest clones take up about 20%. The sequenced sample consisted of FFPE adjacent normal lung tissue. These receptors were collected from a person aged 55 to 79 with lung adenocarcinoma. CDR3s include the opening cysteine and the closing phenylalanine or tryptophan. The order of the fields is CDR3 protein, CDR3 DNA, D gene, V gene, clone size, J gene. The D gene is left open where the match is weak. Clone size appears in some rows only: once, few, many, or a class for an expanded clone.

CDR3: CASSDSKEREGLNYEQYF
DNA: TGTGCCAGCAGTGACTCCAAAGAGCGGGAGGGCCTCAACTACGAGCAGTACTTC
D: TRBD2
V: TRBV6-4
size: .
J: TRBJ2-7

CDR3: CASGDRGRTPGELFF
DNA: TGTGCCAGCGGGGACAGGGGGCGTACCCCCGGGGAGCTGTTTTTT
D: TRBD1
V: TRBV6-6
size: few
J: TRBJ2-2

CDR3: CASSHTSSYGYTF
DNA: TGCGCCAGCAGCCATACCTCCTCCTATGGCTACACCTTC
D: .
V: TRBV4-1
size: .
J: TRBJ1-2

CDR3: CASSPPTGVRYGYTF
DNA: TGTGCCAGCAGTCCCCCGACAGGGGTTCGCTATGGCTACACCTTC
D: TRBD1
V: TRBV28
size: .
J: TRBJ1-2

CDR3: CASSAGGYGYTF
DNA: TGTGCCAGCAGCGCGGGAGGATATGGCTACACCTTC
D: .
V: TRBV9
size: .
J: TRBJ1-2

CDR3: CASSKGPGGGLNTEAFF
DNA: TGTGCCAGCAGCAAAGGTCCGGGGGGAGGATTGAACACTGAAGCTTTCTTT
D: .
V: TRBV21-1
size: .
J: TRBJ1-1

CDR3: CASSQADRFYGYTF
DNA: TGTGCCAGCAGCCAAGCCGACAGGTTCTATGGCTACACCTTC
D: .
V: TRBV14
size: .
J: TRBJ1-2

CDR3: CASSVALEAGNEQFF
DNA: TGTGCCAGCAGCGTAGCCCTCGAGGCGGGAAATGAGCAGTTCTTC
D: .
V: TRBV9
size: .
J: TRBJ2-1

CDR3: CASRAGITSYEQYF
DNA: TGTGCCAGCAGAGCAGGGATTACCTCCTACGAGCAGTACTTC
D: .
V: TRBV6-1
size: .
J: TRBJ2-7

CDR3: CASSLAGADYNEQFF
DNA: TGCGCCAGCAGCTTGGCGGGAGCTGACTACAATGAGCAGTTCTTC
D: .
V: TRBV5-1
size: .
J: TRBJ2-1

CDR3: CASRPGARYTF
DNA: TGTGCCAGCAGACCAGGGGCCCGCTACACCTTC
D: .
V: TRBV11-2
size: .
J: TRBJ1-2

CDR3: CASSRVEADQPQHF
DNA: TGTGCCAGCAGTAGAGTCGAAGCCGATCAGCCCCAGCATTTT
D: .
V: TRBV25-1
size: .
J: TRBJ1-5

CDR3: CASSQELTGVSYEQYF
DNA: TGCGCCAGCAGCCAAGAGTTGACAGGCGTCTCCTACGAGCAGTACTTC
D: .
V: TRBV4-1
size: .
J: TRBJ2-7

CDR3: CASRLDDATGELFF
DNA: TGTGCCAGCAGGCTGGACGACGCCACCGGGGAGCTGTTTTTT
D: .
V: TRBV6-6
size: .
J: TRBJ2-2

CDR3: CASSYTTGTNEKLFF
DNA: TGTGCCAGCAGTTACACGACGGGGACGAATGAAAAACTGTTTTTT
D: .
V: TRBV6-5
size: large
J: TRBJ1-4

CDR3: CASSSTGQRGEKLFF
DNA: TGTGCCAGCAGCTCAACCGGACAAAGAGGGGAAAAACTGTTTTTT
D: .
V: TRBV7-2
size: few
J: TRBJ1-4

CDR3: CASSEDRTGTETQYF
DNA: TGTGCCAGCAGTGAAGATAGGACAGGGACGGAGACCCAGTACTTC
D: TRBD1
V: TRBV6-1
size: .
J: TRBJ2-5

CDR3: CASSLDRQGADEQYF
DNA: TGTGCCAGCAGCTTAGATCGCCAGGGGGCGGACGAGCAGTACTTC
D: TRBD1
V: TRBV11-2
size: .
J: TRBJ2-7

CDR3: CASSLDQGADTQYF
DNA: TGTGCCAGCAGCTTAGATCAGGGGGCAGATACGCAGTATTTT
D: TRBD1
V: TRBV7-2
size: .
J: TRBJ2-3

CDR3: CAIRETVGGEAFF
DNA: TGTGCCATCAGGGAAACCGTCGGGGGTGAAGCTTTCTTT
D: .
V: TRBV10-3
size: .
J: TRBJ1-1

CDR3: CASSLDAVTGGFQPQHF
DNA: TGCGCCAGCAGCTTGGATGCTGTGACAGGGGGCTTCCAGCCCCAGCATTTT
D: TRBD1
V: TRBV5-1
size: .
J: TRBJ1-5

CDR3: CASSLIAGGGTDTQYF
DNA: TGTGCCAGCAGCTTGATAGCGGGGGGAGGAACAGATACGCAGTATTTT
D: TRBD2
V: TRBV5-6
size: .
J: TRBJ2-3

CDR3: CASSNRVIEETQYF
DNA: TGTGCCAGCAGTAACAGGGTTATAGAAGAGACCCAGTACTTC
D: .
V: TRBV28
size: .
J: TRBJ2-5

CDR3: CATNIAGGRNEQYF
DNA: TGTGCCACTAATATAGCGGGGGGCAGGAACGAGCAGTACTTC
D: TRBD2
V: TRBV2
size: .
J: TRBJ2-7

CDR3: CASRGQVFTEAFF
DNA: TGTGCCAGCAGGGGACAGGTCTTCACTGAAGCTTTCTTT
D: TRBD1
V: TRBV7-9
size: .
J: TRBJ1-1

CDR3: CASSQGQAGPYEQYF
DNA: TGTGCCAGCAGCCAAGGGCAAGCGGGTCCCTACGAGCAGTACTTC
D: .
V: TRBV4-2
size: once
J: TRBJ2-7

CDR3: CASSRGGAPYEQYF
DNA: TGTGCCAGCAGCCGGGGGGGGGCGCCCTACGAGCAGTACTTC
D: TRBD2
V: TRBV5-4
size: .
J: TRBJ2-7

CDR3: CASSQSLHGGGRVGEQFF
DNA: TGCGCCAGCAGCCAAAGTCTCCACGGCGGGGGGAGGGTTGGAGAGCAGTTCTTC
D: TRBD2
V: TRBV4-1
size: .
J: TRBJ2-1

CDR3: CASSVGQLFYEQYF
DNA: TGTGCCAGTAGTGTTGGACAGCTATTCTACGAGCAGTACTTC
D: .
V: TRBV19
size: .
J: TRBJ2-7

CDR3: CASRHGTSGVYNEQFF
DNA: TGTGCCAGCAGACACGGGACTAGCGGGGTTTACAATGAGCAGTTCTTC
D: TRBD2
V: TRBV7-9
size: .
J: TRBJ2-1

CDR3: CASSLGASAYEQYF
DNA: TGTGCCAGCAGCTTAGGGGCTAGCGCGTACGAGCAGTACTTC
D: .
V: TRBV7-2
size: .
J: TRBJ2-7

CDR3: CASSEERNYGYTF
DNA: TGCGCCAGCAGTGAAGAGAGGAACTATGGCTACACCTTC
D: .
V: TRBV10-1
size: once
J: TRBJ1-2

CDR3: CASSSQGITDTQYF
DNA: TGCGCCAGCAGTTCACAGGGGATCACAGATACGCAGTATTTT
D: TRBD1
V: TRBV5-1
size: .
J: TRBJ2-3

CDR3: CASSPPGKIPEAFF
DNA: TGCGCCAGCAGCCCCCCAGGCAAGATCCCTGAAGCTTTCTTT
D: .
V: TRBV4-1
size: .
J: TRBJ1-1

CDR3: CTSSQDRSSGGSYEQYF
DNA: TGCACCAGCAGCCAAGATCGGTCTAGCGGGGGGTCCTACGAGCAGTACTTC
D: .
V: TRBV1
size: once
J: TRBJ2-7

CDR3: CASSVGAGGRPETQYF
DNA: TGTGCCAGCAGCGTAGGAGCGGGGGGCAGGCCGGAGACCCAGTACTTC
D: TRBD2
V: TRBV9
size: .
J: TRBJ2-5

CDR3: CACGPLSEEKLFF
DNA: TGTGCCTGTGGACCTCTTTCGGAGGAAAAACTGTTTTTT
D: .
V: TRBV30
size: .
J: TRBJ1-4

CDR3: CASSLTAAVQETQYF
DNA: TGTGCCAGCAGCTTAACAGCGGCAGTCCAAGAGACCCAGTACTTC
D: .
V: TRBV7-3
size: .
J: TRBJ2-5

CDR3: CASVALVRGMDQPQHF
DNA: TGTGCTAGTGTCGCCCTGGTCCGGGGGATGGATCAGCCCCAGCATTTT
D: .
V: TRBV12-5
size: .
J: TRBJ1-5

CDR3: CASSRATNTEAFF
DNA: TGCGCCAGCAGCCGCGCGACAAACACTGAAGCTTTCTTT
D: .
V: TRBV5-1
size: .
J: TRBJ1-1

CDR3: CASSKGQGGFYGYTF
DNA: TGTGCCAGTAGTAAGGGACAGGGTGGATTCTATGGCTACACCTTC
D: TRBD1
V: TRBV19
size: .
J: TRBJ1-2

CDR3: CASSLDLALSGEQFF
DNA: TGTGCCAGCAGCTTGGACCTAGCCCTCTCCGGTGAGCAGTTCTTC
D: .
V: TRBV5-8
size: .
J: TRBJ2-1

CDR3: CASRSTPSGANVLTF
DNA: TGTGCCAGCAGGTCGACTCCTTCTGGGGCCAACGTCCTGACTTTC
D: .
V: TRBV11-2
size: .
J: TRBJ2-6

CDR3: CASSLGTSGSPYDEQYF
DNA: TGTGCCAGCAGCTTAGGGACTAGCGGGAGCCCATACGACGAGCAGTACTTC
D: TRBD2
V: TRBV7-8
size: .
J: TRBJ2-7

CDR3: CASSNSGANVLTF
DNA: TGTGCCAGCAGCAACTCTGGGGCCAACGTCCTGACTTTC
D: .
V: TRBV11-2
size: medium-sized
J: TRBJ2-6

CDR3: CAAAGGGSALSTDTQYF
DNA: TGTGCCGCCGCGGGTGGGGGTAGCGCACTAAGCACAGATACGCAGTATTTT
D: .
V: TRBV10-3
size: .
J: TRBJ2-3

CDR3: CASSQGQGGEQYF
DNA: TGTGCTAGCAGCCAAGGACAGGGTGGCGAGCAGTACTTC
D: TRBD1
V: TRBV7-7
size: .
J: TRBJ2-7

CDR3: CASRKRQGRYGYTF
DNA: TGTGCCAGCAGAAAGAGACAGGGCCGCTATGGCTACACCTTC
D: TRBD1
V: TRBV6-1
size: .
J: TRBJ1-2

CDR3: CASSSHGGHNTGELFF
DNA: TGTGCCAGCAGTTCCCACGGGGGGCACAACACCGGGGAGCTGTTTTTT
D: .
V: TRBV28
size: .
J: TRBJ2-2

CDR3: CASSKGTGWGSPLHF
DNA: TGTGCCAGCAGCAAAGGGACAGGGTGGGGGTCACCCCTCCACTTT
D: TRBD1
V: TRBV14
size: .
J: TRBJ1-6

CDR3: CASSLAGATLGYEQYF
DNA: TGTGCCAGCAGCTTAGCGGGAGCCACTTTAGGCTACGAGCAGTACTTC
D: .
V: TRBV7-2
size: .
J: TRBJ2-7

CDR3: CASSLAPTADEQFF
DNA: TGTGCCAGCAGCTTGGCGCCCACAGCCGATGAGCAGTTCTTC
D: .
V: TRBV5-4
size: .
J: TRBJ2-1

CDR3: CATSRDTGANQPQHF
DNA: TGTGCCACCAGCAGAGATACGGGGGCCAATCAGCCCCAGCATTTT
D: .
V: TRBV15
size: .
J: TRBJ1-5

CDR3: CSAGEDYEQYF
DNA: TGCAGTGCAGGGGAGGACTACGAGCAGTACTTC
D: .
V: TRBV20-1
size: few
J: TRBJ2-7

CDR3: CASSLRVPPYEQYF
DNA: TGTGCCAGCAGTTTAAGAGTACCCCCCTACGAGCAGTACTTC
D: .
V: TRBV27
size: .
J: TRBJ2-7

CDR3: CASKPSGWDTEAFF
DNA: TGCGCCAGCAAACCCAGTGGTTGGGACACTGAAGCTTTCTTT
D: .
V: TRBV10-2
size: .
J: TRBJ1-1

CDR3: CASSYALGQGTEAFF
DNA: TGTGCCAGCAGTTACGCCTTGGGACAGGGGACTGAAGCTTTCTTT
D: TRBD1
V: TRBV6-5
size: few
J: TRBJ1-1